Presented here are 23 T cell receptor beta chains from one specimen sequenced in a study of CD8 T cells in ankylosing spondylitis. Study-wide findings and caveats: Seemingly distinctive of ankylosing spondylitis blood was a TCR beta motif formed by eight highly homologous variants.

Antigens for these TCRs are unknown. Using its own MiXCR run on the 5' RACE reads, TCRdb lists one record per CDR3 protein. This table holds roughly 670,000 distinct CDR3 sequences, around a fifth found once. The sequenced material came from blood, either unsorted or a sorted T cell fraction (not recorded which). The receptor set was obtained from a male donor with ankylosing spondylitis.

This clonotype was seen a handful of times. This chain connects TRBV29-1 to TRBJ2-2; TRBD1 is a possible D gene (6 bases). The germline V gene encodes CDR1 SQVTM and CDR2 ANQGSEA. The CDR3 runs to 16 residues. Trimming took 2 bases from V and 0 from J, leaving 13 bases between them. The CDR3 DNA reads as TGCAGCGTTGAAACAGGGCCGGGATCGAACACCGGGGAGCTGTTTTTT. Translating it yields CSVETGPGSNTGELFF.

This clonotype was recorded a few times. The chain combines TRBV7-9 with TRBJ2-2; 9 nucleotides agree with TRBD2. Per germline, CDR1 SEHNR and CDR2 FQNEAQ (reference sequence). This CDR3 spans 15 amino acids. Trimming at V came to 5 bases and at J to 7 bases, leaving 8 bases not matched to a gene. CDR3 residues: CASSRRRGGIGELFF. CDR3 nucleotide sequence: TGTGCCAGCAGCCGACGGCGGGGGGGCATCGGGGAGCTGTTTTTT.

In nucleotides, the CDR3 is TGTGCCAGCAGTGAATTAGGGGGGGGCCTCTTGAACACTGAAGCTTTCTTT. This translates into CASSELGGGLLNTEAFF. V usage is TRBV25-1 and J usage is TRBJ1-1; D might be TRBD1 (6 bases). Germline V lookup: CDR1 MGHDK, CDR2 SYGVNS. CDR3 length equals 17 residues. Trimming pared 1 base from V and 0 bases from J, leaving 15 bases between. Full variable domain (rest looked up from reference TRBV25-1 and TRBJ1-1): EADIYQTPRYLVIGTGKKITLECSQTMGHDKMYWYQQDPGMELHLIHYSYGVNSTEKGDLSSESTVSRIRTEHFPLTLESARPSHTSQYLCASSELGGGLLNTEAFFGQGTRLTVV.

V usage is TRBV12-3 or TRBV12-4 and J usage is TRBJ2-1, with 9 bases lining up with TRBD2. V lost 6 bases to trimming and J lost 7 bases; unmatched junction nucleotides: 10. The CDR3 consists of 15 residues. CDR3 residues: CASSLTGTSRNEQFF. The CDR3 DNA reads TGTGCCAGCAGCCTAACCGGGACTAGCCGTAATGAGCAGTTCTTC.

The sample holds a few counts of this clonotype. The V gene is TRBV4-1, the J gene TRBJ2-4; unclear D gene. Germline V gives CDR1 MGHRA, CDR2 YSYEKL. Trimming stripped 1 base from V and 5 bases from J, with 15 bases between. There are 16 residues in the CDR3. CDR3 amino acids: CASSQGSVTLQNIQYF. CDR3 bases: TGCGCCAGCAGCCAAGGGTCGGTAACCCTACAAAACATTCAGTACTTC.

The rearrangement links TRBV27 to TRBJ1-6; the D is unclear. This CDR3 is built from 12 residues. Trimming cost V 4 bases and J 6 bases, with 4 bases left between them. From germline, CDR1 is MNHEY and CDR2 SMNVEV (reference sequence). CDR3 DNA sequence: TGTGCCAGCAGTTGGGGTAATTCACCCCTCCACTTT. This sequence encodes CASSWGNSPLHF.

The chain recombines TRBV6-1 with TRBJ2-3, with 7 bases identical to TRBD2. The CDR3 contains 17 residues. J was trimmed by 3 bases and V by 6 bases; bases with no gene match: 15. Germline V gives CDR1 MNHNS, CDR2 SASEGT. The CDR3 region has the DNA TGTGCCAGCAGGCGAAAATCCGGGACTACCGGGACAGATACGCAGTATTTT. This gives the protein CASRRKSGTTGTDTQYF.

The chain joins TRBV27 to TRBJ2-7, with D possibly TRBD2 on 6 matching bases. V lost 8 bases to trimming and J lost 1 base, with 12 bases between them. Germline CDR1 and CDR2: MNHEY and SMNVEV (reference sequence). The CDR3 runs 13 residues. CDR3 nucleotides: TGTGCCAGCGGGGCAGGGAGGTCCTACGAGCAGTACTTC. Amino acid sequence: CASGAGRSYEQYF.

The J gene is TRBJ2-7, the V gene TRBV27; D could derive from TRBD1 or TRBD2 (5 bases each). V lost 5 bases and J lost 2, with 13 bases in between. This CDR3 comprises 14 residues. Germline CDR1 is MNHEY and CDR2 is SMNVEV (reference sequence). CDR3 nucleotide sequence: TGTGCCAGCAGTGTCGGGACGGTTCCCTACGAGCAGTACTTC. Protein: CASSVGTVPYEQYF.

The table lists this clonotype with a few counts. The chain is built from TRBV25-1 and TRBJ1-2; D unresolved. CDR1 and CDR2 from the germline V gene are MGHDK and SYGVNS. This CDR3 has 16 residues. Trimming left V 5 bases short and J 5 bases short, with 21 bases between. CDR3 amino acids: CASSPLGGGSLYGYTF. In nucleotides, the CDR3 is TGTGCCAGCAGTCCCCTCGGAGGCGGCAGCCTATATGGCTACACCTTC.

A few counts support this clonotype. The chain recombines TRBV5-5 with TRBJ1-6; D is ambiguous. CDR3 size: 14 residues. The V end lost 0 bases, the J end lost 8 bases, and 9 bases lay between the germline ends. Germline V gene data show CDR1 as SGHKS and CDR2 as YYEKEE (reference sequence). The CDR3 reads CASSLEVGYSPLHF. The DNA of the CDR3 is TGTGCCAGCAGCTTGGAGGTCGGATATTCACCCCTCCACTTT.

This clonotype was detected a few times. CDR3 coding DNA: TGTGCCTGGAGTGTAGGAGTCTTTCTAACGAGGGACAATGAGCAGTTCTTC. Translated: CAWSVGVFLTRDNEQFF. The V and J genes are TRBV30 and TRBJ2-1, with D tentatively TRBD2 (5 bases). V was pared by 0 bases and J by 5 bases, with 20 bases between. This CDR3 region has 17 residues. Germline V gene data show CDR1 as GTSNPN and CDR2 as SVGIG (reference sequence).

The V call is TRBV12-3 or TRBV12-4, the J call TRBJ2-6; maybe TRBD2 (5 bases). V lost 7 bases to trimming and J lost 0 bases, with 13 bases between them. This CDR3 is 16 amino acids long. The CDR3 sequence: CASKGSGYSGANVLTF. In DNA, the CDR3 is TGTGCCAGCAAGGGTTCGGGATACTCTGGGGCCAACGTCCTGACTTTC.

Note on this clonotype: A junction end diverges from the germline sequence, so it may reflect a read error. The chain links TRBV12-3 or TRBV12-4 to TRBJ1-5; tentatively, D is TRBD1 (5 bases). The CDR3 sequence is 18 residues long. CDR3 sequence: CASCFRAGGVGGSQPQHF. CDR3 nucleotide sequence: TGTGCCAGCTGTTTTAGGGCCGGGGGTGTGGGGGGGTCTCAGCCCCAGCATTTT.

The V call is TRBV29-1, the J call TRBJ2-2, with TRBD1 as a possible D gene (6 bases). V was pared by 7 bases and J by 2 bases, with 11 bases between. Germline V CDR1 and CDR2: SQVTM, ANQGSEA. The CDR3 spans 13 residues. The CDR3 region has the DNA TGCAGCGGCCGGGACACCAACACCGGGGAGCTGTTTTTT. It translates to CSGRDTNTGELFF.

This clonotype was counted between two and nine times. The CDR3 DNA reads as TGCAGTGCTACAGACACCACCCTTTACGAGCAGTACTTC. Protein sequence: CSATDTTLYEQYF. This chain connects TRBV20-1 to TRBJ2-7; D remains ambiguous. Per germline, CDR1 DFQATT and CDR2 SNEGSKA (reference sequence). The CDR3 is 13 residues long. V was shortened by 4 bases and J by 4 bases, with 14 bases between the two germline ends.

Only a few counts were recorded for this clonotype. The chain uses TRBV5-6 and TRBJ1-1; perhaps TRBD1 as D (5 bases). CDR1 is SGHDT, CDR2 YYEEEE, per germline. This CDR3 is built from 14 residues. Between the trimmed V and J ends, which lost 2 bases and 6 bases, there was a span of 14 bases. As DNA, the CDR3 is TGTGCCAGCAGCTTTGCAGGGATTGAGGCTGAAGCTTTCTTT. It codes for CASSFAGIEAEAFF.

This clonotype was seen more than once but under ten times. J is TRBJ1-2 and V is TRBV6-1; D perhaps matches TRBD1 (6 bases). V lost 8 bases to trimming and J lost 4 bases, with 11 bases between them. Looked up from germline, CDR1 is MNHNS and CDR2 is SASEGT. The CDR3 covers 12 residues. CDR3 sequence (DNA): TGTGCCAGCGGTCGGACAGCCTATGGCTACACCTTC. This sequence encodes CASGRTAYGYTF.

The V and J genes are TRBV27 and TRBJ1-2; D is perhaps TRBD1 (5 bases). CDR1 and CDR2 (germline): MNHEY, SMNVEV (reference sequence). Trimming removed 5 bases from V and 8 bases from J, with 21 bases in between. The CDR3 covers 15 residues. The CDR3 DNA sequence: TGTGCCAGCAGTCCCTTACCGGGACCCCAGGAGGGCTACACCTTC. Amino acid sequence: CASSPLPGPQEGYTF.

This clonotype was observed a handful of times. This sequence joins TRBV12-3 or TRBV12-4 and TRBJ1-1; TRBD1 matches at 7 bases. V was pared by 3 bases and J by 0 bases, with 4 bases of the junction left unmatched. This CDR3 has 15 residues. This chain's CDR3 is CASSFGDSLNTEAFF. CDR3 nucleotide sequence: TGTGCCAGCAGTTTTGGGGACAGTCTGAACACTGAAGCTTTCTTT.

This clonotype was seen a few times. The V and J genes are TRBV4-1 and TRBJ1-2; D might be TRBD1 (6 bases). V was trimmed by 0 bases and J by 4 bases, leaving 15 bases between them. Germline V gene data show CDR1 as MGHRA and CDR2 as YSYEKL. CDR3 length: 16 amino acids. The DNA of the CDR3 is TGCGCCAGCAGCCAAGACTTCAGGGGCGACGGCTATGGCTACACCTTC. Protein: CASSQDFRGDGYGYTF.

This clonotype was picked up a small number of times. The rearrangement uses TRBV9 and TRBJ2-1, with unresolved D. Trimming took 4 bases from V and 10 from J, leaving 9 bases between them. Germline assignment: CDR1 SGDLS and CDR2 YYNGEE. This CDR3 spans 11 amino acids. Here the CDR3 DNA reads TGTGCCAGCAGCATCGACACCGAGCAGTTCTTC. Amino acid sequence: CASSIDTEQFF.

Worth noting for this clonotype: At one end the junction does not follow the germline gene, possibly because of a read error. The rearrangement links TRBV20-1 to TRBJ2-3; TRBD2 matches 9 bases. Germline V gene data show CDR1 as DFQATT and CDR2 as SNEGSKA (reference sequence). The CDR3 runs 15 residues. CDR3 region: CSAVPGLARTDTQCF. The CDR3 nucleotides are TGCAGTGCTGTCCCGGGACTAGCTCGTACAGATACGCAGTGTTTT.